This T cell receptor beta chain was sequenced in a study of control samples from healthy donors and cancer patients. Clones were sequenced by immunoSEQ multiplex PCR, and TCRdb holds only the in-frame ones, with some missing. Of about 140,000 clones listed, under 95% are singletons. There are 11 residues in the CDR3. Germline values: CDR1 DFQATT, CDR2 SNEGSKA (reference sequence). The V end lost 7 bases, the J end lost 5 bases, and 11 bases lay between the germline ends. The source is a man in his forties in good health. Source material: blood. The V call is TRBV20-1, the J call TRBJ2-5, with D hard to call. This chain's CDR3 is CSGNRLETQYF. CDR3 nucleotide sequence: TGCAGTGGAAATAGACTTGAGACCCAGTACTTC.